This TCR beta chain was captured by sequencing in a study of blood T cells in healthy people across ages. Together with a sample-barcoded 5' primer, a J-beta primer mix was included in a second PCR lasting about 6 to 12 cycles. TCRdb processed the 5' RACE reads anew with MiXCR; each CDR3 protein has one entry. The sample holds 800,000 to 900,000 distinct CDR3 sequences, about 59% seen once. The CDR3 runs to 15 residues. The germline V and J ends were trimmed by 0 bases and 8 bases, with 14 bases remaining between them. CDR1 is MNHGY and CDR2 is SAAAGT in the germline V gene. Peripheral blood was drawn, about 9.7 milliliters per donor.

The chain is built from TRBV6-8 and TRBJ1-5; no clear D gene. The specimen sequenced was blood. The TCR sequence derives from a man aged 30 to 45 in good health. The CDR3 coding sequence is TGTGCCAGCAGTTACTCGGGATCTAGCAAGGAGCCCCAGCATTTT. This codes for CASSYSGSSKEPQHF.